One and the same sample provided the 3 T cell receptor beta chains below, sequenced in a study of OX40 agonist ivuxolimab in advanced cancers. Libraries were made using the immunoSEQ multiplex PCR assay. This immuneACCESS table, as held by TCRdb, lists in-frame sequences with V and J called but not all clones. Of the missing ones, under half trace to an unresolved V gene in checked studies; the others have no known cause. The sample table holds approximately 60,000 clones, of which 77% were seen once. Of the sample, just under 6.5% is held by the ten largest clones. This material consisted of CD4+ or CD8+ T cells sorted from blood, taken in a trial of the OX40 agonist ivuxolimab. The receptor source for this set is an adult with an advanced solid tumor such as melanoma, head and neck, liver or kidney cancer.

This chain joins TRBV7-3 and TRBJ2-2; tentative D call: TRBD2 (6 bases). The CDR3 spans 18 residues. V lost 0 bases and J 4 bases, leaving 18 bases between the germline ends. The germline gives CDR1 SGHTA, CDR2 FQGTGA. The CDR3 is CASSLTAGNSRGTGELFF. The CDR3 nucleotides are TGTGCCAGCAGCTTAACGGCGGGAAATTCTCGGGGCACCGGGGAGCTGTTTTTT.

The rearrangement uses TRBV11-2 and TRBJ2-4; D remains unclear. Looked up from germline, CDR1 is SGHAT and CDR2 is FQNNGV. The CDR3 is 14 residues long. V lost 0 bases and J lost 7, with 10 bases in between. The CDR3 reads CASSLDRQENIQYF. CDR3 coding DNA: TGTGCCAGCAGCTTAGATCGGCAGGAGAACATTCAGTACTTC.

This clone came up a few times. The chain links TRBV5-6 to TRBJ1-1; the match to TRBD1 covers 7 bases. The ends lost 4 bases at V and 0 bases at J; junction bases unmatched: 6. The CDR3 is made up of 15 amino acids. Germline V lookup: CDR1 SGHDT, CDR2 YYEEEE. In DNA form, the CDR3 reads TGTGCCAGCAGCGTGGGACAGCGCATGAACACTGAAGCTTTCTTT. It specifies CASSVGQRMNTEAFF.